The rows below give T cell receptor beta chains drawn from one sample of a study of CD8 T cells in Susac syndrome. TCRdb re-called the immunoSEQ multiplex PCR reads with MiXCR, one entry per CDR3 protein. Among about 130,000 distinct CDR3 sequences, about 90% were seen once, and the ten largest hold 0.2% to 0.25%. The sequenced material came from CD8+ T cells from PBMCs. These receptors were taken from a human donor with multiple sclerosis. Both conserved end residues are part of each CDR3. The order of the fields is V gene, clone size, D gene, J gene, CDR3 protein, CDR3 DNA. D genes are given only for firm matches. The size of a clone is reported for some rows only, either as once, few or many, or as a class for expanded clones.

V: TRBV4-1
size: NA
D: NA
J: TRBJ2-4
CDR3: CASSQDASNWDIQYF
DNA: TGCGCCAGCAGCCAAGATGCTAGCAATTGGGACATTCAGTACTTC

V: TRBV7-9
size: NA
D: NA
J: TRBJ2-1
CDR3: CASSLAPRNEQFF
DNA: TGTGCCAGCAGCTTAGCGCCAAGGAATGAGCAGTTCTTC

V: TRBV27
size: NA
D: NA
J: TRBJ1-1
CDR3: CASSFAGVGTEAFF
DNA: TGTGCCAGCAGTTTCGCAGGGGTCGGCACTGAAGCTTTCTTT

V: TRBV24-1
size: NA
D: NA
J: TRBJ2-1
CDR3: CATSAGGTGYYEQFF
DNA: TGTGCCACCAGTGCCGGAGGTACAGGGTATTATGAGCAGTTCTTC

V: TRBV6-5
size: NA
D: NA
J: TRBJ2-3
CDR3: CASSSDLGGWGSTDTQYF
DNA: TGTGCCAGCAGTTCCGATCTGGGGGGATGGGGGAGCACAGATACGCAGTATTTT

V: TRBV20-1
size: NA
D: NA
J: TRBJ2-7
CDR3: CSARDSRSYSSYEQYF
DNA: TGCAGTGCTAGAGACTCTCGGTCTTACAGCTCCTACGAGCAGTACTTC

V: TRBV7-2
size: once
D: TRBD1
J: TRBJ2-1
CDR3: CASSLGQGWDEQFF
DNA: TGTGCCAGCAGCTTGGGACAGGGGTGGGATGAGCAGTTCTTC

V: TRBV20-1
size: NA
D: NA
J: TRBJ2-5
CDR3: CSAQDREGEETQYF
DNA: TGCAGTGCCCAGGACAGGGAGGGGGAAGAGACCCAGTACTTC

V: TRBV27
size: NA
D: TRBD1
J: TRBJ2-1
CDR3: CASSALPGQGANEQFF
DNA: TGTGCCAGCAGTGCCCTACCGGGACAGGGGGCAAATGAGCAGTTCTTC

V: TRBV3-1
size: NA
D: NA
J: TRBJ2-4
CDR3: CASSQDRASRNIQYF
DNA: TGTGCCAGCAGCCAGGACAGAGCGTCACGAAACATTCAGTACTTC

V: TRBV19
size: NA
D: NA
J: TRBJ1-5
CDR3: CASSIIPVGEADQPQHF
DNA: TGTGCCAGTAGTATAATTCCGGTGGGAGAAGCCGATCAGCCCCAGCATTTT

V: TRBV29-1
size: NA
D: NA
J: TRBJ2-5
CDR3: CSVEDIRLADETQYF
DNA: TGCAGCGTTGAAGACATACGTCTAGCAGATGAGACCCAGTACTTC

V: TRBV15
size: NA
D: TRBD2
J: TRBJ2-1
CDR3: CATSRGVYERDSYNEQFF
DNA: TGTGCCACCAGCAGAGGGGTATACGAGCGGGATTCCTACAATGAGCAGTTCTTC

V: TRBV2
size: NA
D: NA
J: TRBJ2-1
CDR3: CANRLRYNEQFF
DNA: TGTGCCAACCGCCTCCGATACAATGAGCAGTTCTTC

V: TRBV27
size: NA
D: NA
J: TRBJ2-7
CDR3: CASSSFRRNSYEQYF
DNA: TGTGCCAGCAGCTCCTTTCGGCGGAACTCCTACGAGCAGTACTTC

V: TRBV5-4
size: NA
D: NA
J: TRBJ2-1
CDR3: CASSLGLLPNEQFF
DNA: TGTGCCAGCAGCTTGGGCCTACTCCCCAATGAGCAGTTCTTC

V: TRBV6-6
size: NA
D: NA
J: TRBJ2-1
CDR3: CASSYSGLWNEQFF
DNA: TGTGCCAGCAGTTACTCCGGTTTGTGGAATGAGCAGTTCTTC

V: TRBV29-1
size: NA
D: NA
J: TRBJ1-2
CDR3: CSGGSESYGYTF
DNA: TGCAGTGGGGGGTCTGAAAGCTATGGCTACACCTTC

V: TRBV5-4
size: NA
D: NA
J: TRBJ1-1
CDR3: CASSLDENTEAFF
DNA: TGTGCCAGCAGCTTGGACGAGAACACTGAAGCTTTCTTT

V: TRBV4-3
size: NA
D: NA
J: TRBJ2-4
CDR3: CASSRDSEDIQYF
DNA: TGCGCCAGCAGTCGGGACTCGGAAGACATTCAGTACTTC

V: TRBV19
size: once
D: TRBD1
J: TRBJ1-1
CDR3: CASRTGKETEAFF
DNA: TGTGCCAGCAGGACAGGGAAGGAAACTGAAGCTTTCTTT

V: TRBV12-3/TRBV12-4
size: NA
D: NA
J: TRBJ2-2
CDR3: CASSSRQRNTGELFF
DNA: TGTGCCAGCAGCTCAAGACAGAGGAACACCGGGGAGCTGTTTTTT

V: TRBV28
size: NA
D: NA
J: TRBJ2-7
CDR3: CASSLMSRGNSYEQYF
DNA: TGTGCCAGCAGTTTAATGTCAAGGGGGAATTCCTACGAGCAGTACTTC

V: TRBV24-1
size: NA
D: NA
J: TRBJ2-1
CDR3: CATSDSADNEQFF
DNA: TGTGCCACCAGTGATTCCGCTGACAATGAGCAGTTCTTC

V: TRBV20-1
size: NA
D: NA
J: TRBJ2-7
CDR3: CSAPSTYEQYF
DNA: TGCAGTGCCCCCTCCACATACGAGCAGTACTTC

V: TRBV20-1
size: NA
D: TRBD1
J: TRBJ1-1
CDR3: CSAFTGDTEAFF
DNA: TGCAGTGCTTTTACAGGGGACACTGAAGCTTTCTTT

V: TRBV9
size: NA
D: NA
J: TRBJ2-7
CDR3: CASSVWIGNFDEQYF
DNA: TGTGCCAGCAGCGTCTGGATAGGGAATTTCGACGAGCAGTACTTC

V: TRBV27
size: NA
D: NA
J: TRBJ2-7
CDR3: CASSLQGDEQYF
DNA: TGTGCCAGCAGTTTGCAAGGGGATGAGCAGTACTTC

V: TRBV6-1
size: NA
D: NA
J: TRBJ2-3
CDR3: CASYLGWEGENDSTDTQYF
DNA: TGTGCCAGCTACCTGGGATGGGAAGGGGAAAATGATAGCACAGATACGCAGTATTTT

V: TRBV10-3
size: NA
D: TRBD2
J: TRBJ2-7
CDR3: CAISDFPSGSYEQYF
DNA: TGTGCCATCAGTGACTTTCCTAGCGGGAGTTACGAGCAGTACTTC

V: TRBV5-4
size: NA
D: TRBD2
J: TRBJ2-7
CDR3: CASSSLTSGRSSYEQYF
DNA: TGTGCCAGCAGCTCCCTCACTAGCGGGAGAAGCTCCTACGAGCAGTACTTC

V: TRBV5-1
size: NA
D: NA
J: TRBJ1-2
CDR3: CASSLGGEGYTF
DNA: TGCGCCAGCAGCTTGGGAGGGGAAGGCTACACCTTC

V: TRBV7-9
size: NA
D: NA
J: TRBJ1-5
CDR3: CASSQAGPGQPQHF
DNA: TGTGCCAGCAGCCAGGCGGGACCCGGTCAGCCCCAGCATTTT

V: TRBV6-2/TRBV6-3
size: NA
D: TRBD1
J: TRBJ1-1
CDR3: CASSSTGGLGTEAFF
DNA: TGTGCCAGCAGTTCAACAGGGGGCCTGGGCACTGAAGCTTTCTTT

V: TRBV5-6
size: once
D: TRBD2
J: TRBJ2-3
CDR3: CASSLLVGLAGGTDTQYF
DNA: TGTGCCAGCAGCTTGTTGGTCGGGCTAGCGGGAGGAACAGATACGCAGTATTTT

V: TRBV27
size: NA
D: NA
J: TRBJ2-3
CDR3: CASTLIDGGDTQYF
DNA: TGTGCCAGCACCCTCATCGACGGTGGAGATACGCAGTATTTT

V: TRBV20-1
size: NA
D: NA
J: TRBJ2-1
CDR3: CSAMMGIGTYNEQFF
DNA: TGCAGTGCTATGATGGGGATAGGGACCTACAATGAGCAGTTCTTC

V: TRBV7-2
size: NA
D: NA
J: TRBJ1-1
CDR3: CASSLGLGTEAFF
DNA: TGTGCCAGCAGCTTAGGTCTTGGGACTGAAGCTTTCTTT

V: TRBV4-1
size: NA
D: NA
J: TRBJ2-3
CDR3: CASSQFGGSTDTQYF
DNA: TGCGCCAGCAGCCAATTTGGGGGAAGCACAGATACGCAGTATTTT

V: TRBV7-9
size: once
D: TRBD1
J: TRBJ2-7
CDR3: CASSHRDRDPYEQYF
DNA: TGTGCCAGCAGCCACCGGGACAGGGACCCCTACGAGCAGTACTTC

V: TRBV29-1
size: NA
D: NA
J: TRBJ1-2
CDR3: CSVEPQGPGYTF
DNA: TGCAGCGTTGAGCCCCAGGGCCCCGGCTACACCTTC

V: TRBV7-3
size: NA
D: NA
J: TRBJ1-6
CDR3: CASIPTHREDNSPLHF
DNA: TGTGCCAGCATCCCGACCCATAGGGAGGACAATTCACCCCTCCACTTT

V: TRBV5-1
size: NA
D: TRBD1
J: TRBJ2-7
CDR3: CASSLRGQGTYEQYF
DNA: TGCGCCAGCAGCCTGAGGGGACAGGGAACCTACGAGCAGTACTTC

V: TRBV6-6
size: NA
D: NA
J: TRBJ2-7
CDR3: CASSYWGEPAEQYF
DNA: TGTGCCAGCAGTTACTGGGGGGAGCCGGCCGAGCAGTACTTC

V: TRBV7-9
size: once
D: NA
J: TRBJ2-3
CDR3: CASSRPRDTQYF
DNA: TGTGCCAGCAGCCGCCCGCGGGATACGCAGTATTTT

V: TRBV6-2/TRBV6-3
size: NA
D: TRBD2
J: TRBJ2-1
CDR3: CASSLAGGEYNEQFF
DNA: TGTGCCAGCAGCCTAGCGGGAGGGGAGTACAATGAGCAGTTCTTC

V: TRBV19
size: NA
D: NA
J: TRBJ1-1
CDR3: CASSQGEAFF
DNA: TGTGCCAGCAGCCAAGGGGAAGCTTTCTTT

V: TRBV27
size: few
D: TRBD2
J: TRBJ2-3
CDR3: CASSGLADTQYF
DNA: TGTGCCAGCAGTGGACTAGCAGATACGCAGTATTTT

V: TRBV9
size: NA
D: NA
J: TRBJ2-1
CDR3: CASSAWGASHNEQFF
DNA: TGTGCCAGCAGCGCCTGGGGGGCGTCCCACAATGAGCAGTTCTTC

V: TRBV7-9
size: NA
D: TRBD1
J: TRBJ2-3
CDR3: CASSLRDREDTQYF
DNA: TGTGCCAGCAGCTTACGGGACAGGGAAGATACGCAGTATTTT

V: TRBV4-1
size: NA
D: NA
J: TRBJ1-1
CDR3: CASSQDGGMNTEAFF
DNA: TGCGCCAGCAGCCAAGATGGGGGAATGAACACTGAAGCTTTCTTT

V: TRBV20-1
size: NA
D: NA
J: TRBJ2-7
CDR3: CSARDLLAFDEQYF
DNA: TGCAGTGCTAGAGATCTCCTAGCGTTCGACGAGCAGTACTTC

V: TRBV4-1
size: NA
D: NA
J: TRBJ2-2
CDR3: CASSHAAGGMNTGELFF
DNA: TGCGCCAGCAGCCATGCGGCTGGGGGCATGAACACCGGGGAGCTGTTTTTT

V: TRBV20-1
size: NA
D: TRBD1
J: TRBJ1-5
CDR3: CSAREGTVPNQPQHF
DNA: TGCAGTGCTAGAGAGGGGACAGTCCCCAATCAGCCCCAGCATTTT

V: TRBV7-2
size: NA
D: TRBD2
J: TRBJ2-5
CDR3: CASSRGASGSDYQETQYF
DNA: TGTGCCAGCAGCCGAGGGGCTAGCGGGAGCGACTACCAAGAGACCCAGTACTTC

V: TRBV29-1
size: NA
D: NA
J: TRBJ1-1
CDR3: CSDWTVDYTEAFF
DNA: TGCAGCGACTGGACAGTCGACTACACTGAAGCTTTCTTT

V: TRBV7-7
size: once
D: NA
J: TRBJ2-1
CDR3: CASSPNPGNEQFF
DNA: TGTGCCAGCAGCCCTAATCCGGGCAATGAGCAGTTCTTC

V: TRBV12-3/TRBV12-4
size: NA
D: NA
J: TRBJ1-1
CDR3: CASSSQNFPEAFF
DNA: TGTGCCAGCAGTTCCCAGAATTTTCCTGAAGCTTTCTTT

V: TRBV6-1
size: NA
D: NA
J: TRBJ2-6
CDR3: CASSKPSSGANVLTF
DNA: TGTGCCAGCAGTAAACCAAGCTCTGGGGCCAACGTCCTGACTTTC